Each of the 9 T cell receptor beta chains below was sequenced from the same sample in a study of cytomegalovirus exposure and HLA in healthy donors (dated by TCRdb to between 2016 and 2019). The library was prepared using the immunoSEQ multiplex PCR assay. Entries here come from immuneACCESS through TCRdb and include only in-frame sequences with V and J called. Some clones fail to appear in such tables; in the studies checked, an unresolved V gene covers under half of the shortfall, and the cause of the remainder is unknown. The sample records over 100,000 clones, roughly 90% of which are singletons. About 3.7% of the sample is in the top ten clones. Sequenced: PBMCs. These receptors all stem from a man under 40 in good health and CMV-seronegative.

The J gene is TRBJ2-1, the V gene TRBV18; TRBD1 matches 7 bases. V gave up 4 bases and J gave up 7 bases; unmatched junction bases: 7. In germline, CDR1 is KGHSH, CDR2 LQKENI. This CDR3 spans 14 amino acids. For the CDR3, the DNA is TGTGCCAGCTCACATCGACAGGGCAAAAATGAGCAGTTCTTC. Its protein is CASSHRQGKNEQFF.

The DNA of the CDR3 is TGCGCCAGCAGCCAAGATCGGAGCTCCTACGGCTACACCTTC. This translates into CASSQDRSSYGYTF. The chain employs TRBV4-1 and TRBJ1-2, with no clear D. The CDR3 extends over 14 amino acids. V dropped 0 bases and J dropped 8 bases, with 13 bases sitting between them. Germline CDR1 and CDR2: MGHRA and YSYEKL.

The CDR3 here is CASKRQVSDTQYF. In nucleotides, the CDR3 is TGTGCCAGCAAACGACAGGTCTCAGATACGCAGTATTTT. V and J are TRBV2 and TRBJ2-3, with TRBD1 as a possible D gene (6 bases). This CDR3 has 13 amino acids. Germline-derived CDR1 and CDR2 are SNHLY and FYNNEI. V was clipped by 7 bases and J by 4 bases, with 12 bases between them.

The rearrangement links TRBV4-1 to TRBJ2-3, with 7 bases aligning to TRBD1. This CDR3 has 16 amino acids. The germline gives CDR1 MGHRA, CDR2 YSYEKL. The junction had 9 bases not matched to a gene; V was cut back by 1 base and J by 5 bases. CDR3 nucleotide sequence: TGCGCCAGCAGCCAAGTCGGGACAGCATGGGGAGATACGCAGTATTTT. It specifies CASSQVGTAWGDTQYF.

The chain recombines TRBV18 with TRBJ1-5, with D possibly matching TRBD1 (5 bases). This CDR3 has 15 residues. V lost 6 bases, J lost 5 bases, and 17 bases lay in between. CDR1 is KGHSH and CDR2 is LQKENI in the germline V gene. CDR3 DNA sequence: TGTGCCAGCTCTCCCATCGACAGAACCGATCAGCCCCAGCATTTT. This encodes CASSPIDRTDQPQHF.

The chain has TRBV7-9 and TRBJ2-5; 8 nucleotides match TRBD2. The trim removed 10 bases at V and 1 base at J, leaving 5 bases unmatched. The CDR3 sequence is 13 residues long. Germline CDR1 reads SEHNR; CDR2 reads FQNEAQ (reference sequence). Written as DNA, the CDR3 is TGTGCCACACGGGGGGGGCCCCAAGAGACCCAGTACTTC. Translating gives CATRGGPQETQYF.

The gene calls are TRBV11-2 and TRBJ2-7, with 8 bases lining up with TRBD1. This CDR3 has 15 residues. CDR1 and CDR2 (germline): SGHAT, FQNNGV. With 1 base clipped from V and 5 bases from J, the junction kept 7 bases outside the gene matches. DNA of the CDR3: TGTGCCAGCAGCTTAGGGCGGCAGGGGGCTAACGAGCAGTACTTC. This gives the protein CASSLGRQGANEQYF.

The chain couples TRBV4-1 to TRBJ1-1, with a possible D match to TRBD1 (5 bases). V was clipped by 4 bases and J by 1 base, with 13 bases between them. Per germline, CDR1 MGHRA and CDR2 YSYEKL. CDR3 length: 15 residues. This chain's CDR3 is CASSPRAGGNTEAFF. The CDR3 nucleotides are TGCGCCAGCAGCCCCCGGGCGGGGGGGAACACTGAAGCTTTCTTT.

This clone has a single count. This rearrangement joins TRBV28 to TRBJ1-3; D gene unclear. CDR3 length equals 15 residues. Trimming took 1 base from V and 0 from J, leaving 7 bases between them. The germline V gene has CDR1 MDHEN and CDR2 SYDVKM. CDR3 residues: CASSLYRSSGNTIYF. CDR3 in DNA: TGTGCCAGCAGTTTATACAGAAGCTCTGGAAACACCATATATTTT.